The clone carrying this T cell receptor (beta chain) was seen repeatedly, ten times or more. What it binds is not known. The hyperthyroidism patients had all been newly diagnosed, and their disease duration was under 2 months. Their ages ranged from 18 to 65 years. Not enrolled were patients with uncontrolled infection, other autoimmune disease, pregnancy or lactation. Per germline, CDR1 MDHEN and CDR2 SYDVKM. The ends were cut back, 6 bases at V and 6 bases at J, with 15 bases in the middle. The CDR3 contains 14 residues. This sample is drawn from a study of T cells in Graves' hyperthyroidism and ophthalmopathy. Regarding the study as a whole: The model predicted ophthalmopathy a median approximately seven months before onset. Blood also contained most expanded thyroid clonotypes above 0.001.

TCR beta CDR3 region amplification was performed from RNA transcripts. In the first-round RT-PCR of the TCR CDR3, the HTBI primer set was used. TCRdb fed the multiplex PCR reads into MiXCR, producing one record per CDR3 protein. The repertoire holds 400,000 to 600,000 distinct CDR3 sequences, with about 20% as singletons. The sequence came from a man between 18 and 29 years old with Graves' hyperthyroidism. This chain uses TRBV28 with TRBJ1-5; unclear D gene. Sequencing used blood. The CDR3 reads CASSPALVAQPQHF. In nucleotides, the CDR3 is TGTGCCAGCAGCCCGGCACTAGTCGCTCAGCCCCAGCATTTT. Complete variable domain (other parts from reference TRBV28 and TRBJ1-5): DVKVTQSSRYLVKRTGEKVFLECVQDMDHENMFWYRQDPGLGLRLIYFSYDVKMKEKGDIPEGYSVSREKKERFSLILESASTNQTSMYLCASSPALVAQPQHFGDGTRLSIL.